This T cell receptor beta chain was found in a study of OX40 agonist ivuxolimab in advanced cancers. The wider study: The patients received ivuxolimab by intravenous route every 2 weeks at 0.01 to 10 mg/kg.

This clone was observed a handful of times. Profiled with immunoSEQ multiplex PCR; TCRdb holds only in-frame clones, not every one. There are some 98,000 clones in the sample; 87% occur only once, and about 0.33% lies in the top ten. On cycle 4 day 1 and cycle 7 day 1, as well as at baseline, blood was sampled. Trimming took off 7 bases at V and 0 bases at J, with 17 bases between the two ends. The CDR3 totals 17 residues. In germline, CDR1 is SGHRS, CDR2 YFSETQ. The sample consisted of CD4+ or CD8+ T cells sorted from blood, taken in a trial of the OX40 agonist ivuxolimab. The genes are TRBV5-1 and TRBJ2-6; D is ambiguous. The receptor was isolated from an adult with an advanced solid tumor such as melanoma, head and neck, liver or kidney cancer. The chain's CDR3 is CASQFKPGFSGANVLTF. As DNA, the CDR3 is TGCGCCAGCCAATTTAAACCGGGTTTCTCTGGGGCCAACGTCCTGACTTTC.